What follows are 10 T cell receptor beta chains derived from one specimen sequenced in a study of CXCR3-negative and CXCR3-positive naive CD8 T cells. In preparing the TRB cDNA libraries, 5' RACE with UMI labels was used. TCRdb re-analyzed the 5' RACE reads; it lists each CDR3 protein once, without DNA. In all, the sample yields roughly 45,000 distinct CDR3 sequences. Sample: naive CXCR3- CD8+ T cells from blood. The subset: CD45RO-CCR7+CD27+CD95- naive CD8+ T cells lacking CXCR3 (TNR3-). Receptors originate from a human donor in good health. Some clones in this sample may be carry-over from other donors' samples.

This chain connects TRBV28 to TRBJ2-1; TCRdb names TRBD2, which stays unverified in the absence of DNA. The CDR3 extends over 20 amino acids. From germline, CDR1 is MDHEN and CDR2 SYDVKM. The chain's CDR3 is CASRPAPRQLRAGKYNEQFF.

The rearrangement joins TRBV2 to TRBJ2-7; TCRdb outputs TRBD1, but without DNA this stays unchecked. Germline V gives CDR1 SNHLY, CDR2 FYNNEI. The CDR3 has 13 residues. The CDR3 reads CASFAGRGYEQYF. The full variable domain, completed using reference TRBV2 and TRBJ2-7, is EPEVTQTPSHQVTQMGQEVILRCVPISNHLYFYWYRQILGQKVEFLVSFYNNEISEKSEIFDDQFSVERPDGSNFTLKIRSTKLEDSAMYFCASFAGRGYEQYFGPGTRLTVT.

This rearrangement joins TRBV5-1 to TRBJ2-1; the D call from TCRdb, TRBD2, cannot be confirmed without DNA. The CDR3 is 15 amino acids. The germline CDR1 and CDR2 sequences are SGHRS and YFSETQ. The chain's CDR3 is CASSQRGAIGNEQFF. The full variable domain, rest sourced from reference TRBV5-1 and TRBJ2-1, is KAGVTQTPRYLIKTRGQQVTLSCSPISGHRSVSWYQQTPGQGLQFLFEYFSETQRNKGNFPGRFSGRQFSNSRSEMNVSTLELGDSALYLCASSQRGAIGNEQFFGPGTRLTVL.

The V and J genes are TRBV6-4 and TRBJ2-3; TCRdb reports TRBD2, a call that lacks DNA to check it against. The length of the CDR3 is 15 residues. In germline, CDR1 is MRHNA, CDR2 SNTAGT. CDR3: CASSEGTSAADTQYF.

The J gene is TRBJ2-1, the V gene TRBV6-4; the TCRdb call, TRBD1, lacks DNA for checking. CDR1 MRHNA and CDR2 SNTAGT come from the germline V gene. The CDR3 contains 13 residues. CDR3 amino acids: CASALGARNEQFF.

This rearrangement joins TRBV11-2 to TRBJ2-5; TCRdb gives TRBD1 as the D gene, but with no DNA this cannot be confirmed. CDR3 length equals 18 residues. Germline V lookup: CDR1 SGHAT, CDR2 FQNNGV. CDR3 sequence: CASSLRIDGTGDQKTQYF.

CDR3 residues: CASSFMGNNEKLFF. V is TRBV27 and J is TRBJ1-4. CDR3 length equals 14 residues. CDR1 and CDR2 (germline): MNHEY, SMNVEV (reference sequence).

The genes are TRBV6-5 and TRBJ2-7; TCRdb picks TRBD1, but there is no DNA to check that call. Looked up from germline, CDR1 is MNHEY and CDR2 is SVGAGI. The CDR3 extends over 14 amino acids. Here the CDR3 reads CASSYAGASYEQYF.

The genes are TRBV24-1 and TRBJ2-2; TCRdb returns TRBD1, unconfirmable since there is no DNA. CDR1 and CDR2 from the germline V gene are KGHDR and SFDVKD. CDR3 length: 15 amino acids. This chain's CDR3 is CATSGDTSNTGELFF.

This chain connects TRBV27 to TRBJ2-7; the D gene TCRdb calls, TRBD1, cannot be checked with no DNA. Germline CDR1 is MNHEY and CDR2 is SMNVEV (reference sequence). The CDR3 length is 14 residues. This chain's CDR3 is CASSLLGGNYEQYF.